The 23 T cell receptor beta chains given below trace back to one sample, sequenced in a study of cytomegalovirus exposure and HLA in healthy donors. The PCR was carried out with 60 Vbeta primers and 13 Jbeta primers. Generated by immunoSEQ multiplex PCR, the TCRdb table keeps only in-frame clones and is missing some. Here the sample spans about 110,000 clones, 70% to 80% being singletons. Specimen: PBMCs. These receptors all stem from a man aged 55 to 69 in good health and CMV-seronegative.

The chain has TRBV28 and TRBJ2-1; 9 bases align to TRBD1. The CDR3 consists of 15 residues. The J segment lost 7 bases and the V segment lost 4 bases, leaving 8 bases of the junction unmatched. Germline CDR1 reads MDHEN; CDR2 reads SYDVKM. CDR3 nucleotide sequence: TGTGCCAGCAGTTGGGGAGGGACAGGGACGAATGAGCAGTTCTTC. Translating gives CASSWGGTGTNEQFF.

This clone turned up a few times. The chain is built from TRBV4-3 and TRBJ2-7; D remains unclear. Trimming pared 0 bases from V and 4 bases from J, leaving 13 bases between. Germline loops: CDR1 LGHNA, CDR2 YSLEER. This CDR3 is 15 amino acids long. The CDR3 region has the DNA TGCGCCAGCAGCCAAGATTTGAATACAGCTTACGAGCAGTACGTC. Amino acids: CASSQDLNTAYEQYV.

Only one count was recorded for this clone. This chain uses TRBV11-1 with TRBJ2-5; 9 positions agree with TRBD1. The CDR3 is 14 residues long. CDR1 and CDR2 from the germline V gene are SGHAT and FQDESV (reference sequence). Unmatched junction bases numbered 6, after V lost 5 bases and J lost 5 bases. The CDR3 loop is CASSPDRGRETQYF. The CDR3 DNA sequence: TGTGCCAGCAGCCCGGACAGGGGTAGGGAGACCCAGTACTTC.

This chain connects TRBV25-1 to TRBJ1-3; the match to TRBD1 covers 8 bases. CDR1 is MGHDK, CDR2 SYGVNS, per germline. V shed 4 bases and J 0 bases; nucleotides not matched to a gene: 2. This CDR3 spans 15 amino acids. The CDR3 coding sequence is TGTGCCAGCAGTGGGACAGGGCGCTCTGGAAACACCATATATTTT. Its protein product is CASSGTGRSGNTIYF.

The chain carries TRBV13 and TRBJ1-5; D is perhaps TRBD1 (5 bases). Germline V gene sequence: CDR1 PRHDT, CDR2 FYEKMQ (reference sequence). With 3 bases removed from V and 6 bases from J, the gap between germline ends came to 12 bases. The CDR3 runs to 14 residues. The CDR3 DNA is TGTGCCAGCAGCTTCGGGAGGGGTGGTCAGCCCCAGCATTTT. The encoded protein is CASSFGRGGQPQHF.

CDR3 residues: CASSRSFNQPQHF. The CDR3, as DNA: TGTGCCAGTAGTCGGAGTTTCAATCAGCCCCAGCATTTT. The genes are TRBV19 and TRBJ1-5; no clear D gene. Looked up from germline, CDR1 is LNHDA and CDR2 is SQIVND (reference sequence). This CDR3 spans 13 amino acids. V lost 5 bases and J lost 3, with 8 bases in between.

This chain joins TRBV5-1 and TRBJ2-3, with 7 positions matching TRBD2. Germline V gives CDR1 SGHRS, CDR2 YFSETQ. CDR3 length equals 16 residues. Losses at the gene ends were 2 bases for V and 5 bases for J; bases not matched to a gene: 11. The CDR3 coding sequence is TGCGCCAGCAGCTTTGCCGGGACTAACAACGGAGATACGCAGTATTTT. Translated, it gives CASSFAGTNNGDTQYF.

This clone was counted between two and nine times. This CDR3 is also generated by other DNA sequences in the sample. V is TRBV6-5 and J is TRBJ1-3; no definite D call. This CDR3 spans 14 amino acids. From germline, CDR1 is MNHEY and CDR2 SVGAGI. The V end lost 0 bases, the J end lost 4 bases, and 7 bases lay between the germline ends. The CDR3 spells CASSYSTRGNTIYF. The DNA for the CDR3 is TGTGCCAGCAGTTACTCAACGCGGGGAAACACCATATATTTT.

In its sample, this clone was seen a few times. This chain uses TRBV6-6 with TRBJ1-1; no firm D call. The germline V and J ends were trimmed by 6 bases and 7 bases, with 15 bases remaining between them. The CDR3 has 13 residues. Germline-derived CDR1 and CDR2 are MNHNY and SVGAGI (reference sequence). The CDR3 region has the DNA TGTGCCAGCAGGAACGGTTTTTACGATGAAGCTTTCTTT. Its translation is CASRNGFYDEAFF.

The rearrangement joins TRBV15 to TRBJ2-2, with 7 bases lining up with TRBD1. In germline, CDR1 is LNHNV, CDR2 YYDKDF (reference sequence). The CDR3 sequence is 16 residues long. V lost 1 base and J lost 7; bases outside the gene matches: 9. CDR3 DNA sequence: TGTGCCACCAGCAGAGGCCAAGGGGGCGCCGGCGGGGAGCTGTTTTTT. Translated: CATSRGQGGAGGELFF.

This clone is a singleton in its sample. The junction departs from the called germline gene at one end, perhaps through a read error. The chain has TRBV7-9 and TRBJ1-1; D is unclear. This CDR3 has 12 residues. Germline V gene lookup returns CDR1 SEHNR and CDR2 FQNEAQ (reference sequence). CDR3 sequence (DNA): TGTTCCAGCAGCAAGGGAGGCACTGAAGCTTTCTTT. Its translation: CSSSKGGTEAFF.

J is TRBJ1-4 and V is TRBV7-2; D remains unclear. Germline-derived CDR1 and CDR2 are SGHTA and FQGNSA. CDR3 size: 14 residues. V was clipped by 5 bases and J by 3 bases, with 10 bases between them. CDR3 in DNA: TGTGCCAGCAGCCGGTATACGGCTAATGAAAAACTGTTTTTT. It is translated as CASSRYTANEKLFF.

The chain carries TRBV6-5 and TRBJ1-1; possible D gene TRBD1, 5 bases. CDR1 is MNHEY and CDR2 is SVGAGI in the germline V gene. The CDR3 is made up of 15 amino acids. V gave up 7 bases and J gave up 0 bases, with 15 bases separating them. CDR3 sequence (DNA): TGTGCCAGCAACACGGGGGGGGGTATGAACACTGAAGCTTTCTTT. Protein product: CASNTGGGMNTEAFF.

The chain carries TRBV9 and TRBJ2-1; D perhaps matches TRBD2 (5 bases). This CDR3 is built from 16 residues. Between the trimmed V and J ends, which lost 4 bases and 9 bases, there was a span of 23 bases. The germline V gene encodes CDR1 SGDLS and CDR2 YYNGEE. Here the CDR3 DNA reads TGTGCCAGCAGCATAAGAGTATCGGCGGGCAAGGCTGAGCAGTTCTTC. Protein: CASSIRVSAGKAEQFF. The variable domain in full, with the rest retrieved from reference TRBV9 and TRBJ2-1, is DSGVTQTPKHLITATGQRVTLRCSPRSGDLSVYWYQQSLDQGLQFLIQYYNGEERAKGNILERFSAQQFPDLHSELNLSSLELGDSALYFCASSIRVSAGKAEQFFGPGTRLTVL.

The J gene is TRBJ1-2, the V gene TRBV11-1, with a tentative D call TRBD1 (6 bases). The V end was cut by 4 bases, the J end by 6 bases, with 21 bases between. Per germline, CDR1 SGHAT and CDR2 FQDESV (reference sequence). This CDR3 contains 16 residues. CDR3 nucleotide sequence: TGTGCCAGCAGCTCGGGGACAAGTCGACTTGGAGATGGCTACACCTTC. Amino acids: CASSSGTSRLGDGYTF.

V is TRBV7-3 and J is TRBJ2-3; D gene uncertain. The germline V gene encodes CDR1 SGHTA and CDR2 FQGTGA. Trimming removed 1 base from V and 4 bases from J, with 6 bases in between. The CDR3 is made up of 13 amino acids. CDR3 region: CASSLNPADTQYF. The CDR3 nucleotides read TGTGCCAGCAGCTTAAACCCGGCAGATACGCAGTATTTT.

The rearrangement uses TRBV18 and TRBJ2-5, with D hard to call. V was shortened by 0 bases and J by 5 bases, with 7 bases between the two germline ends. CDR1 and CDR2 (germline): KGHSH, LQKENI. This CDR3 has 13 amino acids. The CDR3 protein is CASSPPSFETQYF. In DNA, the CDR3 is TGTGCCAGCTCACCACCGTCCTTCGAGACCCAGTACTTC.

The chain carries TRBV28 and TRBJ1-1; no clear D. The germline CDR1 and CDR2 sequences are MDHEN and SYDVKM. The CDR3 has 14 residues. Deletions cut 2 bases from V and 10 bases from J, with 17 bases between. CDR3 residues: CASSLSGGSRGAFF. CDR3 nucleotide sequence: TGTGCCAGCAGTTTAAGTGGAGGTTCTCGGGGAGCTTTCTTT.

V is TRBV7-2 and J is TRBJ1-6; no reliable D call. The CDR3 contains 16 residues. CDR1 is SGHTA and CDR2 is FQGNSA in the germline V gene. The ends were cut back, 1 base at V and 0 bases at J, with 7 bases in the middle. The CDR3 here is CASSLDSNSYNSPLHF. CDR3 DNA: TGTGCCAGCAGCTTAGACAGCAACTCCTATAATTCACCCCTCCACTTT.

The gene calls are TRBV7-2 and TRBJ2-1; 12 nucleotides agree with TRBD2. J was trimmed by 7 bases and V by 2 bases; bases with no gene match: 0. This CDR3 has 14 amino acids. In germline, CDR1 is SGHTA, CDR2 FQGNSA. CDR3 protein: CASSLTSGGNEQFF. The CDR3 DNA follows: TGTGCCAGCAGCTTAACTAGCGGGGGGAATGAGCAGTTCTTC.

The chain has TRBV29-1 and TRBJ2-5; 8 bases line up with TRBD2. The J segment lost 5 bases and the V segment lost 6 bases, leaving 8 bases of the junction unmatched. Germline-derived CDR1 and CDR2 are SQVTM and ANQGSEA. The CDR3 consists of 13 residues. CDR3 sequence: CSVLRGRLETQYF. The CDR3 DNA follows: TGCAGCGTCTTACGCGGGAGGTTGGAGACCCAGTACTTC.

The chain joins TRBV10-3 to TRBJ2-3, with 9 nucleotides matching TRBD2. The J segment lost 5 bases and the V segment lost 4 bases, leaving 7 bases of the junction unmatched. Germline V gene data show CDR1 as ENHRY and CDR2 as SYGVKD. The CDR3 consists of 15 residues. The CDR3 region has the DNA TGTGCCATCAGTGCAAATAGCGGGGGACAAGATACGCAGTATTTT. This encodes CAISANSGGQDTQYF.

This clone occurred once. This chain links TRBV29-1 with TRBJ2-7; D gene uncertain. Trimming shortened V by 7 bases and J by 5 bases, and 12 bases separated the two germline ends. The CDR3 sequence is 11 residues long. Germline V gene lookup returns CDR1 SQVTM and CDR2 ANQGSEA. The CDR3 coding sequence is TGCAGCGCCCGAGTTAACGACGAGCAGTACTTC. Translated, it gives CSARVNDEQYF.